What follows is one T cell receptor beta chain and its context. This sample was included in a study of shared clonotypes between healthy human individuals. Across the study: Aged 18 to 49, the donors were two women and three men.

The CDR3 loop spans 16 amino acids. CDR1 SEHNR and CDR2 FQNEAQ come from the germline V gene (reference sequence). J gave up 2 bases and V 5 bases, and 6 bases lay outside the gene matches. Study processing details: For the immunoSEQ data, sequences were junction-only without quality scores, so filtering differed. Assay used: immunoSEQ multiplex PCR; TCRdb lists only in-frame clones, some missing. V and J calls and clone size are those listed in that table; D and trimming were worked out from the DNA. The sample includes 400,000 to 600,000 clones, around 75% of them seen just once. The sample taken for sequencing was PBMCs. The clonotype originates from a woman aged 40 to 50 in good health. Some clones in this sample may be carry-over from other donors' samples. This chain uses TRBV7-9 with TRBJ2-2; 9 nucleotides agree with TRBD1. The CDR3 nucleotides are TGTGCCAGCAGCATCTACAGGGGGCGTAACACCGGGGAGCTGTTTTTT. It yields the protein CASSIYRGRNTGELFF.